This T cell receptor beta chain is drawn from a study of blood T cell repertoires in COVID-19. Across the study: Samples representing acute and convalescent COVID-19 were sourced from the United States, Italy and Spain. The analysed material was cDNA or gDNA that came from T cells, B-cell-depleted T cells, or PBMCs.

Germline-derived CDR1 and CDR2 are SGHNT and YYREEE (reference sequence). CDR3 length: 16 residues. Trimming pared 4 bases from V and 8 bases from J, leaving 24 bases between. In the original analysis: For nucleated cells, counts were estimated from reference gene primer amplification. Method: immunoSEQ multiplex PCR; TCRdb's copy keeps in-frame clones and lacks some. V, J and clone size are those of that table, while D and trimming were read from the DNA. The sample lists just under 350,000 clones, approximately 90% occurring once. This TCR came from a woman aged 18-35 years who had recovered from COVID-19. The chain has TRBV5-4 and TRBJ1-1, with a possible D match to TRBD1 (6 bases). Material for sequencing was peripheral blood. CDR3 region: CASSIPGTRGLEEAFF. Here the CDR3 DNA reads TGTGCCAGCAGCATCCCCGGGACAAGGGGCCTCGAAGAAGCTTTCTTT.